The 14 T cell receptor beta chains listed next were all sequenced from one sample in a study of molecular identifiers for immune sequencing clone quantification. MiXCR, applied by TCRdb to the PCR reads, yields one record per CDR3 protein. The table has some 94,000 distinct CDR3 sequences, roughly 25% seen once. The sequenced sample was naive CD8+ T cells from blood, with Jurkat cell RNA spiked in. Subset specified: FACS-sorted CD8+CD4-CCR7+CD45RA+ naive T cells. All receptors derive from a human donor in good health. Some libraries in this study had Jurkat cell RNA spiked in.

This clonotype occurred a few times. V and J are TRBV6-1 and TRBJ2-2; no clear D. In germline, CDR1 is MNHNS, CDR2 SASEGT. There are 13 residues in the CDR3. V gave up 3 bases and J gave up 6 bases, with 8 bases separating them. CDR3 loop: CASSDLGSGELFF. As DNA, the CDR3 is TGTGCCAGCAGTGATCTAGGTTCCGGGGAGCTGTTTTTT.

The sample holds many counts of this clonotype. The chain carries TRBV6-5 and TRBJ2-1, with 7 bases lining up with TRBD2. Germline values: CDR1 MNHEY, CDR2 SVGAGI. The length of the CDR3 is 14 residues. The junction had 4 bases not matched to a gene; V was cut back by 0 bases and J by 8 bases. CDR3 residues: CASSYSGGVHEQFF. The DNA of the CDR3 is TGTGCCAGCAGTTACTCGGGGGGGGTCCATGAGCAGTTCTTC.

There are many counts of this clonotype. CDR3 loop: CASSQDESGIGNTIYF. Written as DNA, the CDR3 is TGCGCCAGCAGCCAAGATGAGTCCGGGATTGGAAACACCATATATTTT. The chain carries TRBV4-3 and TRBJ1-3; no reliable D call. V lost 0 bases and J lost 3, with 12 bases in between. The CDR3 consists of 16 residues. Germline CDR1 is LGHNA and CDR2 is YSLEER.

In regard to this clonotype: With a much larger clone just one base away, this may be a read error. The gene calls are TRBV7-9 and TRBJ1-1; D is undetermined. Germline loops: CDR1 SEHNR, CDR2 FQNEAQ (reference sequence). The CDR3 has 13 amino acids. CDR3 DNA: TGTGCCAGCAGACCGATGGATGGCACTGTAGCTTTCTTT. Its translation: CASRPMDGTVAFF.

In the case of this clonotype: The germline gene is not matched at one end of the junction; a read error may be the cause. V and J are TRBV7-8 and TRBJ2-7; TRBD1 is a possible D gene (5 bases). Germline CDR1 is SGHVS and CDR2 is FQNEAQ. The CDR3 extends over 16 amino acids. CDR3 region: CAGSPYMTAFPNEQYF. The CDR3 DNA reads as TGTGCCGGCAGCCCATACATGACAGCGTTCCCTAACGAGCAGTACTTC.

V gene TRBV7-8 combines with J gene TRBJ2-3; 10 bases map to TRBD2. The CDR3 length is 20 residues. Germline V gene data show CDR1 as SGHVS and CDR2 as FQNEAQ. Trimming took 5 bases from V and 3 from J; bases not matched to a gene: 20. CDR3 DNA: TGTGCCAGCAGCCCCGGACCGGGACTAGCGTGCGGGGACCTGACAGATACGCAGTATTTT. Protein sequence: CASSPGPGLACGDLTDTQYF.

This clonotype was seen repeatedly, ten times or more. This chain connects TRBV12-3 or TRBV12-4 to TRBJ2-6; maybe TRBD1 (6 bases). This CDR3 region has 14 residues. The V gene lost 6 bases and the J gene lost 0 bases, with 6 bases spanning the gap. The CDR3 protein is CASRTGSGANVLTF. The CDR3, as DNA: TGTGCCAGCAGGACAGGCTCTGGGGCCAACGTCCTGACTTTC.

As for this clonotype: At one boundary the junction diverges from the germline segment, which might be a read error. This chain uses TRBV9 with TRBJ2-2; D call uncertain. In germline, CDR1 is SGDLS, CDR2 YYNGEE. This CDR3 comprises 13 residues. The CDR3 is CASSPLNTEELFF. CDR3 DNA sequence: TGTGCCAGCAGCCCCCTGAACACCGAGGAGCTGTTTTTT.

In this sample, this clonotype turned up a few times. The V call is TRBV3-1, the J call TRBJ1-5; a possible D gene is TRBD1 (6 bases). CDR3 length equals 15 residues. Trimming took 1 base from V and 4 from J, leaving 11 bases between them. Germline lookup yields CDR1 LGHDT and CDR2 YNNKEL (reference sequence). The CDR3 DNA sequence: TGTGCCAGCAGCCAAGTTACGGGGACAAATCAGCCCCAGCATTTT. Encoded protein: CASSQVTGTNQPQHF.

This chain connects TRBV6-5 to TRBJ2-1; D might be TRBD1 (6 bases). The V end was cut by 10 bases, the J end by 4 bases, with 14 bases between. Germline V CDR1 and CDR2: MNHEY, SVGAGI. The CDR3 has 13 residues. The CDR3 is CATQIGGYNEQFF. CDR3 in DNA: TGTGCCACCCAGATAGGGGGTTACAATGAGCAGTTCTTC.

This clonotype was recorded a few times. This rearrangement joins TRBV4-3 to TRBJ2-7, with 8 nucleotides matching TRBD1. The CDR3 loop spans 16 amino acids. V was pared by 0 bases and J by 1 base, with 5 bases of the junction left unmatched. Germline V lookup: CDR1 LGHNA, CDR2 YSLEER. CDR3 residues: CASSQDTRTGSYEQYF. Here the CDR3 DNA reads TGCGCCAGCAGCCAAGACACAAGGACAGGGTCCTACGAGCAGTACTTC.

This clonotype was counted between two and nine times. The CDR3 spells CASSPDSQPQHF. The CDR3 DNA sequence: TGTGCCAGCAGTCCGGACAGTCAGCCCCAGCATTTT. The genes are TRBV12-3 or TRBV12-4 and TRBJ1-5, with a tentative D call TRBD1 (6 bases). The CDR3 covers 12 residues. V was shortened by 5 bases and J by 6 bases, with 8 bases between the two germline ends.

The table lists this clonotype with many counts. V and J are TRBV19 and TRBJ2-7, with 8 bases lining up with TRBD1. Germline loops: CDR1 LNHDA, CDR2 SQIVND (reference sequence). This CDR3 contains 12 residues. The junction had 1 base not matched to a gene; V was cut back by 8 bases and J by 1 base. The CDR3 protein is CASGQGSYEQYF. CDR3 in DNA: TGTGCCAGTGGACAGGGATCCTACGAGCAGTACTTC.

This clonotype was detected only a few times. The CDR3 does not close with the conserved phenylalanine or tryptophan, likely indicating a read error. The chain links TRBV12-5 to TRBJ1-1; possible D gene TRBD1, 5 bases. The CDR3 runs to 14 residues. The V end lost 3 bases, the J end lost 4 bases, and 12 bases lay between the germline ends. Per germline, CDR1 LGHNT and CDR2 FRNRAP. The CDR3 region is CASGFGTGRTEAFL. In nucleotides, the CDR3 is TGTGCTAGTGGTTTCGGAACAGGACGCACTGAAGCTTTCCTT.